This entry describes one T cell receptor (beta chain). This clonotype was observed a few times. Its binding antigen is unknown. At one end, the junction sequence differs from germline, possibly due to a read error. From the cysteine through the phenylalanine, the CDR3 covers 16 amino acids. Only the CDR3 DNA stays, 48 bases, in frame from base 1. For CDR1 and CDR2, the germline V gene lists LGHNA and YSLEER. Libraries came from 5' RACE. The sequencer was an Illumina HiSeq 2500. A second roughly 7 to 11 cycle PCR used a sample-barcoded 5' primer and a J-beta primer mix. Each TCR beta cDNA molecule received a unique molecular identifier from a template-switch 5' adaptor carrying 12 random nucleotides. Each sample yielded at least 3 million CDR3-containing paired-end reads. All of the RNA was converted into first-strand cDNA using the Mint cDNA synthesis kit, with a TRBC-specific oligonucleotide serving as the primer. After uracil-DNA glycosylase treatment, a first 18-cycle PCR used universal primers M1SS and BC2_uni_R on all cDNA. As for how the authors treated the data: For normalization, 1 million high-quality reads, each with a distinct molecular identifier, were randomly selected from each sample. Reads with shared molecular identifiers were discarded instead of being binned into consensus sequences. MiTCR, set to a Q25 quality threshold and the strictest error-elimination algorithm, was used for CDR3 identification, clonotype clustering and error correction. A nonparametric unseen species model with Euler transformation was used to estimate a lower bound on total TCR beta diversity. TCRdb trimmed public reads at Q25 via fastp, called clones via MiXCR and kept in-frame beta chains. Each entry is one CDR3 protein sequence, shown with its most common DNA and genes. The authors' filters were not applied to this entry. The sample includes around 1,000,000 distinct CDR3 sequences, with around 25% observed a single time. Together, the top ten hold 0.65% to 0.95% of the sample.

The data originate from a study of blood T cells in healthy people across ages (dated by TCRdb to 2015 to 2017). Concerning the study at large: In model experiments, template switching captured about one uniquely barcoded TCR beta cDNA molecule for every two T cells. The study measured age-related changes in TCR beta repertoire diversity using deep sequencing normalized with unique cDNA molecular identifiers. The donors were split into four age groups: young (average around 17 years), middle-aged (roughly 39), aged (more than 55) and long-lived (over 80). Two additional independent replicas of 1 million unique cDNA reads from the same blood draw were analyzed for two donors (one aged 18 to 30 and one aged 80 or older).

Overall study outcomes, separate from this receptor: Since profiling was done on bulk unsorted PBMCs, naive and antigen-experienced compartments could not be conclusively compared. As age increased, observed TCR beta diversity per million T cells dropped in a roughly linear way, and a significant reduction was already evident by age roughly 36. Estimates of total diversity based on one million sequenced T cells were regarded as lower bounds and as underestimates. The long-lived group showed more naive CD4+ T cells, fewer expanded clones and increased TCR diversity than the aged group, suggesting age selection. Observed TCR beta diversity correlated strongly with the percentage of naive T cells measured by flow cytometry. Donor CMV infection status was unknown, potentially confounding age-related changes in expanded clonotypes.

Donors were 39 systemically healthy Caucasian individuals from Russia aged roughly 6 to 90 years. Each donor gave 8 to 10 milliliters of peripheral blood, drawn into EDTA-treated Vacutainer tubes. PBMCs were isolated by Ficoll-Paque density-gradient centrifugation, with at least 6 million obtained per sample. Total RNA, at least 6 micrograms per sample, was extracted from PBMCs with Trizol reagent. For every donor, an aliquot of PBMCs went through flow cytometry to measure the percentages of naive CD45RAhigh/CD27high T cells. The sample also formed part of further work on T cells of mothers and their children. The second study's paper adds: The donors were nine systemically healthy Caucasian individuals, made up of three mothers and their six children. cDNA synthesis used all of the extracted RNA, with around 1.5 ug of RNA in each 15 ul reaction. Sample barcodes and 2-4 random nucleotides were added via the M1S primer in the second PCR. More than 8 million TCR beta CDR3 reads were obtained from each mother, and about 3 million reads were obtained from each child. Thymic selection shapes the output of TCR recombination in a similar way in related and unrelated pairs, and inherited differences have a minor effect. Normalized repertoire overlap was always slightly but never significantly higher in related than unrelated mother-child pairs. Persistent microchimeric T cell clones were not detected, at a sensitivity of 95 to 100 clones per million clonotypes. In the study, deep NGS was used to compare the TCR beta repertoires of mothers and children, and features distinguishing related mother-child pairs from unrelated individuals were sought. Mothers averaged about 40 +/- 4 years of age and children averaged 11 +/- 4 years. After adapters were ligated using NEBNext reagents, the libraries underwent 100+100 nt paired-end sequencing on an Illumina HiSeq 2000. To prevent cross-contamination, the mother and child libraries were prepared a month apart and were sequenced in separate runs. Each donor had between roughly 450,000 and 2,300,000 distinct TCR beta clonotypes identified. Naive TCR beta clonotypes were estimated from low-frequency clonotypes matched to each donor's FACS-determined naive share, without sorting.

Recombination connected TRBV4-3 to TRBJ2-5, with the D gene call left open. This TCR was sampled from a girl aged 2-10 years in good health. The sequencing input was blood. The CDR3 loop reads CASSQGVSTLEYEQSF. The bases are TGCGCCAGCAGCCAAGGAGTCTCCACACTGGAGTACGAGCAGTCCTTC.